Listed below are T cell receptor beta chains from one sample, sequenced in a study of Graves' ophthalmopathy and Graves' hyperthyroidism. TCRdb itself ran the multiplex PCR reads through MiXCR, one entry per CDR3 protein. The table records nearly 400,000 distinct CDR3 sequences, approximately 20% of them present only once. Sequencing was done on a sample of peripheral blood. All receptors derive from a woman under 30 with Graves' ophthalmopathy. CDR3s include the opening cysteine and the closing phenylalanine or tryptophan.

v_call cdr3_length cdr3_aa
TRBV6-2/TRBV6-3 14 CASRTYGRGTEAFF
TRBV28 16 CASSLSGRGRSQPQHF
TRBV20-1 11 CSAGDTGELFF
TRBV27 20 CASRCRPPGLATAGAYEQYF
TRBV11-2 12 CASNSGTSGYTF
TRBV29-1 17 CSVDTKRGGPANYGYTF
TRBV7-8 13 CASSSLSVYEQYF
TRBV5-1 14 CASSLGSGTGEQYF
TRBV5-1 14 CASSLMGDVTEAFF
TRBV6-1 12 CASSAGTYEQYF
TRBV15 15 CATSPRQGGNQPQHF
TRBV28 16 CASSFQQGRSFYEQYF
TRBV15 12 CATRDRGETQYF
TRBV11-2 15 CASSLGLGGTDTQYF
TRBV20-1 13 CSAGRGAGETQYF
TRBV6-1 15 CASSRARRGLETQYF
TRBV7-2 13 CASSGQNQETQYF